The T cell receptor beta chain under discussion was sequenced for a study of blood T cell repertoires in COVID-19. The wider study: From the United States, Italy and Spain came samples of acute and convalescent COVID-19. T cells, B-cell-depleted T cells, or PBMCs supplied cDNA or gDNA.

The CDR3 totals 14 residues. V was trimmed by 5 bases and J by 1 base, leaving 12 bases between them. Looked up from germline, CDR1 is MNHEY and CDR2 is SVGAGI. The repertoire was sequenced with immunoSEQ multiplex PCR; TCRdb's copy has only in-frame clones and lacks some. Of 30,000 to 40,000 clones in the sample, roughly 78% were seen once. The receptor was isolated from a man in his 70s with acute or convalescent COVID-19. This chain connects TRBV6-5 to TRBJ2-7; the D is unclear. The sample was peripheral blood. The CDR3 protein is CASSPRPESYEQYF. CDR3 DNA sequence: TGTGCCAGCAGTCCGAGGCCCGAATCCTACGAGCAGTACTTC.